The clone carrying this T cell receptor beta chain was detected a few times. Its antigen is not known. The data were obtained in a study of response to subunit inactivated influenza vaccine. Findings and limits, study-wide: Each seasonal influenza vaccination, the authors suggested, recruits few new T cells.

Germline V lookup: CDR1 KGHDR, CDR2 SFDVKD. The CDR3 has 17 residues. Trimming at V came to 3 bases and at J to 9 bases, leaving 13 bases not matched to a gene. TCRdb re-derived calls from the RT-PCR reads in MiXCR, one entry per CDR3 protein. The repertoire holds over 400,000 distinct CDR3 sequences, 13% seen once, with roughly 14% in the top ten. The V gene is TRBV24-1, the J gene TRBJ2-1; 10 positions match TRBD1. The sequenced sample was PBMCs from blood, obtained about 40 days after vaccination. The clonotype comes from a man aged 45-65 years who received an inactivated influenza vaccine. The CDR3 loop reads CATSDPGQGVDPSEQFF. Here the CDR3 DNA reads TGTGCCACCAGTGATCCAGGACAGGGGGTGGATCCCAGTGAGCAGTTCTTC.